What follows are 14 T cell receptor beta chains derived from one specimen sequenced in a study of T cell responses to AZD1222 COVID-19 vaccine. The method was immunoSEQ multiplex PCR; TCRdb's version includes in-frame clones alone and lacks a portion of them. The sample lists approximately 80,000 clones; 80% to 90% were seen once. The sample here was peripheral blood, taken 28 days after the second AZD1222 dose. The receptors were sampled from an adult who received the AZD1222 COVID-19 vaccine.

The J gene is TRBJ2-2, the V gene TRBV4-2, with 10 bases matching TRBD2. The junction had 2 bases not matched to a gene; V was cut back by 0 bases and J by 4 bases. The CDR3 has 16 residues. In germline, CDR1 is LGHNA, CDR2 YNFKEQ. The CDR3 region is CASSQEASGGTGELFF. DNA for the CDR3: TGTGCCAGCAGCCAAGAGGCTAGCGGGGGCACCGGGGAGCTGTTTTTT.

V is TRBV7-3 and J is TRBJ1-2; D remains ambiguous. The CDR3 contains 13 residues. V was clipped by 6 bases and J by 8 bases, with 16 bases between them. The germline CDR1 and CDR2 sequences are SGHTA and FQGTGA. This CDR3 reads CASSFPRPGGYTF. The CDR3 coding sequence is TGTGCCAGCAGTTTTCCCAGACCGGGGGGCTACACCTTC.

This chain links TRBV7-2 with TRBJ2-3, with D perhaps TRBD1 or TRBD2 (5 bases each). From germline, CDR1 is SGHTA and CDR2 FQGNSA. This CDR3 comprises 18 residues. The V gene lost 3 bases and the J gene lost 1 base, with 20 bases spanning the gap. The CDR3 loop reads CASSFGYSVRGRTDTQYF. CDR3 nucleotide sequence: TGTGCCAGCAGCTTCGGCTATTCCGTCCGGGGACGCACAGATACGCAGTATTTT. Combining the CDR3 with reference TRBV7-2 and TRBJ2-3 gives the whole variable domain GAGVSQSPSNKVTEKGKDVELRCDPISGHTALYWYRQSLGQGLEFLIYFQGNSAPDKSGLPSDRFSAERTGGSVSTLTIQRTQQEDSAVYLCASSFGYSVRGRTDTQYFGPGTRLTVL.

This rearrangement joins TRBV24-1 to TRBJ2-3; D is uncertain. CDR3 length: 13 amino acids. Germline V gene sequence: CDR1 KGHDR, CDR2 SFDVKD. Trimming took off 5 bases at V and 8 bases at J, with 13 bases between the two ends. CDR3 sequence: CATSAFEPPTQYF. CDR3 DNA: TGTGCCACCAGTGCCTTCGAACCGCCTACGCAGTATTTT.

V usage is TRBV4-1 and J usage is TRBJ1-2; 7 bases fit TRBD1. Germline V gene lookup returns CDR1 MGHRA and CDR2 YSYEKL. V shed 3 bases and J 5 bases; nucleotides not matched to a gene: 12. The CDR3 totals 16 residues. CDR3 DNA sequence: TGCGCCAGCAGCCAGCCACGGACAGGCCGAGGATATGGCTACACCTTC. Its translation: CASSQPRTGRGYGYTF.

In this sample, this clone turned up a few times. This sequence joins TRBV7-3 and TRBJ2-7; 14 bases are shared with TRBD2. Germline V lookup: CDR1 SGHTA, CDR2 FQGTGA. Trimming at V came to 2 bases and at J to 4 bases, leaving 4 bases not matched to a gene. This CDR3 is built from 16 residues. In DNA form, the CDR3 reads TGTGCCAGCAGCTTAGAGGGGACTAGCGGGAGTTACGAGCAGTACTTC. Its translation: CASSLEGTSGSYEQYF. The variable domain in full, completed from reference TRBV7-3 and TRBJ2-7, reads GAGVSQTPSNKVTEKGKYVELRCDPISGHTALYWYRQSLGQGPEFLIYFQGTGAADDSGLPNDRFFAVRPEGSVSTLKIQRTERGDSAVYLCASSLEGTSGSYEQYFGPGTRLTVT.

This clone was found once. The rearrangement joins TRBV28 to TRBJ2-7, with 7 bases matching TRBD1. The CDR3 runs 15 residues. Trimming removed 3 bases from V and 5 bases from J; junction bases left unmatched: 10. The germline gives CDR1 MDHEN, CDR2 SYDVKM. CDR3 sequence: CASSLETGALDEQYF. In DNA, the CDR3 is TGTGCCAGCAGTTTGGAAACAGGGGCGTTAGACGAGCAGTACTTC.

The DNA for the CDR3 is TGTGCCAGCAGCTACTCAGGACAGCCCGACGGGGGTGAGCAGTTCTTC. This sequence encodes CASSYSGQPDGGEQFF. The chain has TRBV9 and TRBJ2-1; D assignment may be TRBD1 or TRBD2 (6 bases each). The CDR3 runs 16 residues. The germline gives CDR1 SGDLS, CDR2 YYNGEE. Deletions cut 4 bases from V and 9 bases from J, with 23 bases between.

The chain employs TRBV27 and TRBJ2-7; 12 bases align to TRBD1. V gave up 5 bases and J gave up 7 bases; unmatched junction bases: 9. This CDR3 has 15 residues. The V gene's germline CDR1 is MNHEY and CDR2 SMNVEV (reference sequence). The CDR3 coding sequence is TGTGCCAGCAGTCCATTGGGACAGGGGGCAAGGGAGCAGTACTTC. It translates to CASSPLGQGAREQYF.

The V gene is TRBV20-1, the J gene TRBJ2-3; D is uncertain. The CDR3 has 14 amino acids. The germline CDR1 and CDR2 sequences are DFQATT and SNEGSKA (reference sequence). V was pared by 3 bases and J by 5 bases, with 15 bases between. DNA for the CDR3: TGCAGTGCTAGTGCCTCTCCCGCTAAAGATACGCAGTATTTT. Translation gives CSASASPAKDTQYF.

This rearrangement joins TRBV2 to TRBJ2-1; possibly TRBD2 for D (6 bases). The germline V gene encodes CDR1 SNHLY and CDR2 FYNNEI. The V end lost 5 bases, the J end lost 6 bases, and 14 bases lay between the germline ends. The CDR3 is 14 residues long. DNA of the CDR3: TGTGCCAGCAGTCGGGACGGAGGGAGCAATGAGCAGTTCTTC. Protein: CASSRDGGSNEQFF.

This sequence joins TRBV28 and TRBJ2-1; D is perhaps TRBD1 (6 bases). Germline CDR1 MDHEN, CDR2 SYDVKM. This CDR3 region has 15 residues. Deletions cut 2 bases from V and 0 bases from J, with 8 bases between. The chain's CDR3 is CASSLTGSSYNEQFF. As DNA, the CDR3 is TGTGCCAGCAGTTTAACAGGGAGCTCCTACAATGAGCAGTTCTTC.

J is TRBJ1-5 and V is TRBV5-6; a weak D match, TRBD1 (5 bases). CDR3 length: 14 residues. V was clipped by 2 bases and J by 5 bases, with 11 bases between them. Germline V gives CDR1 SGHDT, CDR2 YYEEEE. CDR3 loop: CASSLGQGHQPQHF. The CDR3 DNA is TGTGCCAGCAGCTTAGGGCAGGGACATCAGCCCCAGCATTTT. Looking up the rest from reference TRBV5-6 and TRBJ1-5 gives the full variable domain: DAGVTQSPTHLIKTRGQQVTLRCSPKSGHDTVSWYQQALGQGPQFIFQYYEEEERQRGNFPDRFSGHQFPNYSSELNVNALLLGDSALYLCASSLGQGHQPQHFGDGTRLSIL.

This clone was found a few times. V is TRBV27 and J is TRBJ2-7; D uncertain. Trimming took 1 base from V and 4 from J, leaving 5 bases between them. This CDR3 has 12 residues. CDR1 and CDR2 (germline): MNHEY, SMNVEV (reference sequence). The CDR3 DNA reads TGTGCCAGCAGTTTATACGGATACGAGCAGTACTTC. This gives the protein CASSLYGYEQYF.